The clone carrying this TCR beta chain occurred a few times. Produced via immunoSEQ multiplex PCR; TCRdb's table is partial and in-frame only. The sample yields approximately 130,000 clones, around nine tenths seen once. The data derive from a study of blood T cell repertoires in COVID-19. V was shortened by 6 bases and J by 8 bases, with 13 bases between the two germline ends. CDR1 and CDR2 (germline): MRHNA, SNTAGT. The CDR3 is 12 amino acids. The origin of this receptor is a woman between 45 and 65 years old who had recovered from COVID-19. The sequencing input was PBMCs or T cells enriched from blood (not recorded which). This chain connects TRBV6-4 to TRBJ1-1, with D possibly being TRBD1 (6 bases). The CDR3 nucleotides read TGTGCCAGCAGAGGGGGACGGTTAGAAGCTTTCTTT. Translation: CASRGGRLEAFF.